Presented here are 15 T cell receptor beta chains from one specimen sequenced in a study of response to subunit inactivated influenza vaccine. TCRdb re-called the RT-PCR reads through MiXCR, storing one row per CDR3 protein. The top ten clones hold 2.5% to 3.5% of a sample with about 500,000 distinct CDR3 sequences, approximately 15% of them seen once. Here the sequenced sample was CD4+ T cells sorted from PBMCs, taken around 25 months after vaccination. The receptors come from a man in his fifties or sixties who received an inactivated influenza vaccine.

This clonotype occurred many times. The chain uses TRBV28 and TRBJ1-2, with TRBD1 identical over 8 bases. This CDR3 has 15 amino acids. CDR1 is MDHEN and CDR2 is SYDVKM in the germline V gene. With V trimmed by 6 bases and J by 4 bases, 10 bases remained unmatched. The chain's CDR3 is CASRADGQGTYGYTF. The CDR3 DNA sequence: TGTGCCAGCAGGGCCGATGGACAGGGAACCTATGGCTACACCTTC.

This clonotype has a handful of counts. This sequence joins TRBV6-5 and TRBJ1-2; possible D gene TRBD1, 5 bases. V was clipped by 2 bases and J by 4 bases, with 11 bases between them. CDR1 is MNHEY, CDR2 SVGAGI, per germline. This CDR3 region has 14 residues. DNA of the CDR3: TGTGCCAGCAGTTACGACAGCCTTGGCTATGGCTACACCTTC. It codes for CASSYDSLGYGYTF.

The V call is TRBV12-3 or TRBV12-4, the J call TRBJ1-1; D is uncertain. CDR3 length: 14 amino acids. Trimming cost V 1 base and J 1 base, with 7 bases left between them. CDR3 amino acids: CASSLGVPNTEAFF. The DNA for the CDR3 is TGTGCCAGCAGTTTAGGTGTGCCGAACACTGAAGCTTTCTTT.

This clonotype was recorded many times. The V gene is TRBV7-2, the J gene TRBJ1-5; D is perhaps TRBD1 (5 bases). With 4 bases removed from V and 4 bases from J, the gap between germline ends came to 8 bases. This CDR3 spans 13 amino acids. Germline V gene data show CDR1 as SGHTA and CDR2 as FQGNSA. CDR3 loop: CASSSGGNQPQHF. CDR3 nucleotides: TGTGCCAGCAGCTCCGGGGGGAATCAGCCCCAGCATTTT. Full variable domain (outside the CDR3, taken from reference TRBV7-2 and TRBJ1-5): GAGVSQSPSNKVTEKGKDVELRCDPISGHTALYWYRQSLGQGLEFLIYFQGNSAPDKSGLPSDRFSAERTGGSVSTLTIQRTQQEDSAVYLCASSSGGNQPQHFGDGTRLSIL.

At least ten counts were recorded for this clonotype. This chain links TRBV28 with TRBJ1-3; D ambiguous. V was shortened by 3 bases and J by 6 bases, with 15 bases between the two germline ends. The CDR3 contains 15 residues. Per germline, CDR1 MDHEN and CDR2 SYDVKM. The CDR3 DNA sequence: TGTGCCAGCAGTTTTTCCCGTACAGTCCAAAACACCATATATTTT. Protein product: CASSFSRTVQNTIYF.

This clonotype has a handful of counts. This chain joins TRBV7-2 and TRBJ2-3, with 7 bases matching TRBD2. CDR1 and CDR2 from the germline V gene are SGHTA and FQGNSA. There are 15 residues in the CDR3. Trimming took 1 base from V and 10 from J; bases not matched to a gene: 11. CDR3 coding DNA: TGTGCCAGCAGCTTAGATCACCAGACTAGCTCAGCGCAGTATTTT. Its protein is CASSLDHQTSSAQYF. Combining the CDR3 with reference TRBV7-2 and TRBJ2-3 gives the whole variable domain GAGVSQSPSNKVTEKGKDVELRCDPISGHTALYWYRQSLGQGLEFLIYFQGNSAPDKSGLPSDRFSAERTGGSVSTLTIQRTQQEDSAVYLCASSLDHQTSSAQYFGPGTRLTVL.

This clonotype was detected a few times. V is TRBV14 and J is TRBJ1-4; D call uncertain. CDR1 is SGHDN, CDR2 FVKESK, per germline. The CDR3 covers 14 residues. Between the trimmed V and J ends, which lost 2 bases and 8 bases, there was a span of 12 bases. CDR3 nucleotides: TGTGCCAGCAGCCAAAGGAGATGGCGGGAAAAACTGTTTTTT. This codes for CASSQRRWREKLFF.

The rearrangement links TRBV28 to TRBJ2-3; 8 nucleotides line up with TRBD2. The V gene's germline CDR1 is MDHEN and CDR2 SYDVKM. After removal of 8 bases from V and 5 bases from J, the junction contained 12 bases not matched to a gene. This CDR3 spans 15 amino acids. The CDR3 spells CASGPGSGARDTQYF. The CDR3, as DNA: TGTGCCAGCGGTCCGGGTAGCGGGGCCCGAGATACGCAGTATTTT.

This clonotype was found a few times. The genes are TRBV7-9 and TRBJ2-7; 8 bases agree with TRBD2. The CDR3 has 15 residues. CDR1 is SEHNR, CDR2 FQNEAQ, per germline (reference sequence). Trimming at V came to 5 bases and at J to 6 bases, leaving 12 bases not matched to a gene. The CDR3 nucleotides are TGTGCCAGCAGCGCCGGGACTAGGCTTGATGGCGAGCAGTACTTC. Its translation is CASSAGTRLDGEQYF.

The CDR3 DNA reads as TGTGCCAGCAGTTTGGTGGGGAGAGGCGAGACCCAGTACTTC. Amino acids: CASSLVGRGETQYF. This chain connects TRBV27 to TRBJ2-5, with D possibly matching TRBD2 (5 bases). CDR1 and CDR2 from the germline V gene are MNHEY and SMNVEV (reference sequence). This CDR3 contains 14 residues. V lost 3 bases, J lost 5 bases, and 13 bases lay in between.

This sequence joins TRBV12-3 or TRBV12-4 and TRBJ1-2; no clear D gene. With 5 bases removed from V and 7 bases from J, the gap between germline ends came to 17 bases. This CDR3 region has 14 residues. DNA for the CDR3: TGTGCCAGCAGTCCATCGATGGGAGTCGGTGGCTACACCTTC. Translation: CASSPSMGVGGYTF.

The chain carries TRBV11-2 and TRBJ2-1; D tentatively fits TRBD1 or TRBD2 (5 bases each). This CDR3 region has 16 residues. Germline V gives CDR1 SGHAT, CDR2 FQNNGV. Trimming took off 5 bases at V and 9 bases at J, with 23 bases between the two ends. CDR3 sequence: CASSLPGPGTVGEQFF. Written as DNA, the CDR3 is TGTGCCAGCAGCCTTCCGGGACCGGGTACGGTGGGTGAGCAGTTCTTC.

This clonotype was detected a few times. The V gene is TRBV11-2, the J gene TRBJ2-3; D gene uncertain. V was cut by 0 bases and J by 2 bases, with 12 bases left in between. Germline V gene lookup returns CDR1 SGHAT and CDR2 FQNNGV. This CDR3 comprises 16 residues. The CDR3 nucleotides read TGTGCCAGCAGCTTAGAGATTCGCGGCCTCACAGATACGCAGTATTTT. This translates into CASSLEIRGLTDTQYF.

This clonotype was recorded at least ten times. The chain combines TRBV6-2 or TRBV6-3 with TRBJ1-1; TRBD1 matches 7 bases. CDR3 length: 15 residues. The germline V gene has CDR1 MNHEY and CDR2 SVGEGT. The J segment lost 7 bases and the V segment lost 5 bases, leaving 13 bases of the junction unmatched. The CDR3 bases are TGTGCCAGCAGTCGACTTGGGACAGTCCTTTTTGAAGCTTTCTTT. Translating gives CASSRLGTVLFEAFF.

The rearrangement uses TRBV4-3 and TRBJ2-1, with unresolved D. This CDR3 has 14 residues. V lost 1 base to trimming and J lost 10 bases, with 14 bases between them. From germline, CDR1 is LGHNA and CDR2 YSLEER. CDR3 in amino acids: CASSQALAWREQFF. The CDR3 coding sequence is TGCGCCAGCAGCCAAGCTCTGGCTTGGAGAGAGCAGTTCTTC.